Included here is one TCR beta chain sequence, with context. CDR3 length: 13 amino acids. Germline assignment: CDR1 SNHLY and CDR2 FYNNEI. Trimming cost V 7 bases and J 7 bases; bases outside gene matches: 7. Authors' methods: Estimation of nucleated cell counts was performed using reference gene primer amplification. Sequencing used immunoSEQ multiplex PCR; TCRdb keeps in-frame clones, though not all of them. The V and J calls and the clone size are those of that table, but D and trimming were determined from the DNA. Here the sample spans about 200,000 clones, approximately 87% being singletons. This entry comes from a study of blood T cell repertoires in COVID-19. At the level of the study: T cells, B-cell-depleted T cells, or PBMCs supplied cDNA or gDNA.

The chain employs TRBV2 and TRBJ1-2, with 9 bases that match TRBD1. This sequence originates from a woman in her 70s with acute or convalescent COVID-19. The sample consisted of peripheral blood. The CDR3 DNA follows: TGTGCCAGCACATTACAGGGGGCGGGTGGCTACACCTTC. Encoded protein: CASTLQGAGGYTF.